This T cell receptor (beta chain) was sequenced in a study of blood T cell repertoires in COVID-19. The overall study: From the United States, Italy and Spain came samples of acute and convalescent COVID-19. Sample material is recorded as cDNA or gDNA derived from T cells, B-cell-depleted T cells, or PBMCs.

Authors' methods: Researchers report that nucleated cell counts were estimated from reference gene primer amplification. The data were produced by immunoSEQ multiplex PCR, yet TCRdb's version contains in-frame clones alone and is incomplete. That table furnishes V, J and clone size, whereas the DNA furnished D and trimming. The table lists approximately 240,000 clones, around four fifths of them singletons. Germline assignment: CDR1 MNHEY and CDR2 SVGEGT. The germline V and J ends were trimmed by 6 bases and 3 bases, with 18 bases remaining between them. CDR3 length: 16 amino acids. V gene TRBV6-2 or TRBV6-3 combines with J gene TRBJ1-5, with a tentative D call TRBD1 (5 bases). This TCR derives from a woman aged 80 or over with active or convalescent COVID-19. Sample: peripheral blood. This CDR3 is CASSRPPTETNQPQHF. The CDR3 DNA reads TGTGCCAGCAGCCGGCCACCGACAGAAACCAATCAGCCCCAGCATTTT.